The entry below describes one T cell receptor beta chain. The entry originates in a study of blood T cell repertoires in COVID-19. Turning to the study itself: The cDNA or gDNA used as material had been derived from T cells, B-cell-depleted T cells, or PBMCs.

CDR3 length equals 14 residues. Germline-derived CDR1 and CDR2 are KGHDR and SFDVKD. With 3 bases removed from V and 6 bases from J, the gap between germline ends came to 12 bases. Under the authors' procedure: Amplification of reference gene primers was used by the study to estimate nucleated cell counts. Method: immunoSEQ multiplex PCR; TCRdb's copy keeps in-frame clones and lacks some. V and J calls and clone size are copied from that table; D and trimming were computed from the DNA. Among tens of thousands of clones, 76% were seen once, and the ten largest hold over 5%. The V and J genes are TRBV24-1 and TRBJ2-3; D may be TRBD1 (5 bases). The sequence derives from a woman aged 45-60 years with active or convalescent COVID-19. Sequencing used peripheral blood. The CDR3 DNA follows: TGTGCCACCAGTGATAGCAGGGTGAAGGATACGCAGTATTTT. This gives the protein CATSDSRVKDTQYF.